The sample holds one count of the clone carrying this T cell receptor (beta chain). At one boundary the junction diverges from the germline segment, which might be a read error. This sample stems from a study of blood T cells in healthy people across ages. It was with a sample-barcoded 5' primer and a J-beta primer mix that a second PCR of roughly 6 to 12 cycles was run. Unique molecular identifiers of 12 random nucleotides labeled each cDNA. A single record per CDR3 protein comes from TCRdb applying MiXCR to the 5' RACE reads. The sample holds about 1.1 million distinct CDR3 sequences, 35% to 40% seen once. The CDR3 runs 15 residues. CDR1 and CDR2 from the germline V gene are SGDLS and YYNGEE.

Sequencing used blood. The TCR sequence derives from a man between 18 and 29 years old in good health. The genes are TRBV9 and TRBJ1-1; no reliable D call. CDR3 residues: CASSGSDGGGAEAFF. CDR3 coding DNA: TGCGCCAGCAGCGGATCGGACGGAGGTGGGGCTGAAGCTTTCTTT.